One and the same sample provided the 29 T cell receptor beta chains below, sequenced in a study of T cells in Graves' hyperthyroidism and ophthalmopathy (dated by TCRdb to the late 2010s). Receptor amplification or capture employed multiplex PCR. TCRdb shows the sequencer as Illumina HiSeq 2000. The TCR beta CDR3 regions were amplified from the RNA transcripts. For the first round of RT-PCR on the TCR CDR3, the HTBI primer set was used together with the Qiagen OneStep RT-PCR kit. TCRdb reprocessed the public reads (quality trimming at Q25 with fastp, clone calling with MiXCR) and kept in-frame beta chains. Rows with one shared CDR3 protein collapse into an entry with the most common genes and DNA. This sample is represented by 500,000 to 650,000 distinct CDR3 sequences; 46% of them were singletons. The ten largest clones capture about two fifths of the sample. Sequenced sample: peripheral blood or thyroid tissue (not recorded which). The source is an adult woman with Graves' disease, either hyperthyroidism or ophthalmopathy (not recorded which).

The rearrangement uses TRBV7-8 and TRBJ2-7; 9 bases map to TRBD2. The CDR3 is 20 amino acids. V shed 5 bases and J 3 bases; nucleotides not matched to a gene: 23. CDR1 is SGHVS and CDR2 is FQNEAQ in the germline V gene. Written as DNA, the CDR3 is TGTGCCAGCAGCACTCCGGTGGGGCTAGCGGGAAAAAGGAGGGACTACGAGCAGTACTTC. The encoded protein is CASSTPVGLAGKRRDYEQYF.

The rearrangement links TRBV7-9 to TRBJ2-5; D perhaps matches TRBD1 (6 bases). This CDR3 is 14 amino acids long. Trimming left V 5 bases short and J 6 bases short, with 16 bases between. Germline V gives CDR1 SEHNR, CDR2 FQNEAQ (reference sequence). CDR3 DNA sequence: TGTGCCAGCAGCCCCCCAGGGACACGGCAGACCCAGTACTTC. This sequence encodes CASSPPGTRQTQYF.

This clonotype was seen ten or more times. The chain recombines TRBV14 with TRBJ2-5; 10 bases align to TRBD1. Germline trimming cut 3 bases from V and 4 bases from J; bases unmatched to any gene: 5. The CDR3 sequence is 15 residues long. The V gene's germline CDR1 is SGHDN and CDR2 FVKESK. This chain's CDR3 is CASSQRTGGGETQYF. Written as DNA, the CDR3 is TGTGCCAGCAGCCAGCGGACAGGGGGAGGAGAGACCCAGTACTTC.

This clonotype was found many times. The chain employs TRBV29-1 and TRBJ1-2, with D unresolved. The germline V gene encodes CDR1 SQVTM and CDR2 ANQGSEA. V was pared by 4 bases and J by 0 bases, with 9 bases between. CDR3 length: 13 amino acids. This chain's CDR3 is CSVVDGANYGYTF. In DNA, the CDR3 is TGCAGCGTTGTGGACGGAGCTAACTATGGCTACACCTTC.

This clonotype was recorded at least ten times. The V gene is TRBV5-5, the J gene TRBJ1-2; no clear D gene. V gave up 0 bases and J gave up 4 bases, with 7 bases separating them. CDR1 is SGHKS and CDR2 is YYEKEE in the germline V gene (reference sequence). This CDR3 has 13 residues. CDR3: CASSLGGSYGYTF. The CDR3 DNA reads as TGTGCCAGCAGCTTGGGAGGGAGCTATGGCTACACCTTC.

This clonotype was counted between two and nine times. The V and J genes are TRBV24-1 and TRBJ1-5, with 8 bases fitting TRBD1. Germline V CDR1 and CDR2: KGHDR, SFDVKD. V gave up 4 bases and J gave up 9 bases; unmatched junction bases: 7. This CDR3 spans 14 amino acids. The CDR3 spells CATSERTGYRPQHF. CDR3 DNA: TGTGCCACCAGTGAACGGACAGGGTACCGGCCCCAGCATTTT.

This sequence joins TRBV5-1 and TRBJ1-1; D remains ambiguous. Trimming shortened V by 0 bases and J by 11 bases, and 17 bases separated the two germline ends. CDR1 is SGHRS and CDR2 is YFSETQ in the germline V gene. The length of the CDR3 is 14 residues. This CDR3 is CASSLESRGLGAFF. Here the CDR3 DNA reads TGCGCCAGCAGCTTGGAGAGTCGAGGCTTAGGGGCTTTCTTT.

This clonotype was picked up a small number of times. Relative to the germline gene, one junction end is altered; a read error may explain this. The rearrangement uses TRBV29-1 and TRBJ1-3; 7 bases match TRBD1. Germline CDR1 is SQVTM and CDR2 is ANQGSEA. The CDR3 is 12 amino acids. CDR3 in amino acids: CSFDRDGNTIYF. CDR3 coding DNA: TGCAGCTTTGACAGGGATGGAAACACCATATATTTT.

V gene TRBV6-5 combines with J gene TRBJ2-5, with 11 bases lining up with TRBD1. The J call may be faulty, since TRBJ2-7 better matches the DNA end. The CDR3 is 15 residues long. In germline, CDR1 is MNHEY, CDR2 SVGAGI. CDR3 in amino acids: CASRNSGTGGYEQYF. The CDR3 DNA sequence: TGTGCCAGCAGGAACTCCGGGACAGGGGGATACGAGCAGTACTTC.

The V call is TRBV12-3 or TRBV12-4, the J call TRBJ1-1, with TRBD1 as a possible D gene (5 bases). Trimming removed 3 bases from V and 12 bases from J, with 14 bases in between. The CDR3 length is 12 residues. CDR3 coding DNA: TGTGCCAGCAGTTTTTCACAGGCCGCGTCTTTCTTT. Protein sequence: CASSFSQAASFF.

The CDR3 reads CATSDARLAGVETQYF. CDR3 in DNA: TGTGCCACCAGTGATGCGCGACTAGCGGGAGTCGAGACCCAGTACTTC. V and J are TRBV24-1 and TRBJ2-5, with 12 bases matching TRBD2. After removal of 3 bases from V and 5 bases from J, the junction contained 6 bases not matched to a gene. The CDR3 is 16 residues long. CDR1 KGHDR and CDR2 SFDVKD come from the germline V gene.

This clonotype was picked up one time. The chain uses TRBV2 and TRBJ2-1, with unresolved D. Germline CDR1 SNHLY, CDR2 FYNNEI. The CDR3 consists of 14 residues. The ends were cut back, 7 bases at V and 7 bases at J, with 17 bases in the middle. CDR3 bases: TGTGCCAGCACCCTTGGGTCTAGATTGAATGAGCAGTTCTTC. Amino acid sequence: CASTLGSRLNEQFF.

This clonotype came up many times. The CDR3, as DNA: TGCGCCAGCAGCTCCCCCCGGGGGGGTACGAACACCGGGGAGCTGTTTTTT. Amino acids: CASSSPRGGTNTGELFF. The chain couples TRBV5-1 to TRBJ2-2; 8 bases fit TRBD2. The CDR3 sequence is 17 residues long. Per the germline V gene, CDR1 is SGHRS and CDR2 is YFSETQ. V shed 3 bases and J 0 bases; nucleotides not matched to a gene: 7. The full variable domain, in which reference TRBV5-1 and TRBJ2-2 provide the parts outside the CDR3, is KAGVTQTPRYLIKTRGQQVTLSCSPISGHRSVSWYQQTPGQGLQFLFEYFSETQRNKGNFPGRFSGRQFSNSRSEMNVSTLELGDSALYLCASSSPRGGTNTGELFFGEGSRLTVL.

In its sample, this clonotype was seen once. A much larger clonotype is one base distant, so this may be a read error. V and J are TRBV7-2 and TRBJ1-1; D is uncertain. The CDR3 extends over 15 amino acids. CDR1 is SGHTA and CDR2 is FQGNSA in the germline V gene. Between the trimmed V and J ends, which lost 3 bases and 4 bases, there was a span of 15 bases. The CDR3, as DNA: TGTGCCAGCAGCTTGAATGTGGTTTTGGCCACTGAAGCTTTCTTT. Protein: CASSLNVVLATEAFF.

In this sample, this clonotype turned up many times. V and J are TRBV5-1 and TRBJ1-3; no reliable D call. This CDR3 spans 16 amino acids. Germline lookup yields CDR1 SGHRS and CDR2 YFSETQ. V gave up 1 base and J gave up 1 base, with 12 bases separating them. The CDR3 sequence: CASSLQPGQSGNTIYF. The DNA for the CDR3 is TGCGCCAGCAGCTTGCAGCCAGGCCAGTCTGGAAACACCATATATTTT. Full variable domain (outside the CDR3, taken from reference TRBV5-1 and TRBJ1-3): KAGVTQTPRYLIKTRGQQVTLSCSPISGHRSVSWYQQTPGQGLQFLFEYFSETQRNKGNFPGRFSGRQFSNSRSEMNVSTLELGDSALYLCASSLQPGQSGNTIYFGEGSWLTVV.

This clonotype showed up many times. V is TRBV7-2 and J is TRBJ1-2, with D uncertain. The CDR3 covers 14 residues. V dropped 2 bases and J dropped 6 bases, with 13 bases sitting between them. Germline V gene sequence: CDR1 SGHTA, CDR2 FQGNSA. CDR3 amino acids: CASSLMAPSHGYTF. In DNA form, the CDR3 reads TGTGCCAGCAGCTTAATGGCACCGTCGCATGGCTACACCTTC.

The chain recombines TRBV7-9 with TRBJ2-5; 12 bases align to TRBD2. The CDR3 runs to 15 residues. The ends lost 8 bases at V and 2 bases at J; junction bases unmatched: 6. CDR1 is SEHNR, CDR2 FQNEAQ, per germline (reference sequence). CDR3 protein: CASVPLAGGQETQYF. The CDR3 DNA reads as TGTGCCAGCGTACCCCTAGCGGGAGGGCAAGAGACCCAGTACTTC.

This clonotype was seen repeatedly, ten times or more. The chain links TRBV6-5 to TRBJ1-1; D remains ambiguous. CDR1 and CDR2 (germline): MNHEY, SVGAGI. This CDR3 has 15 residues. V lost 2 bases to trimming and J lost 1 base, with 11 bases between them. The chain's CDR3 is CASSYGRRPNTEAFF. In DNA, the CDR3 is TGTGCCAGCAGTTACGGACGGCGTCCGAACACTGAAGCTTTCTTT.

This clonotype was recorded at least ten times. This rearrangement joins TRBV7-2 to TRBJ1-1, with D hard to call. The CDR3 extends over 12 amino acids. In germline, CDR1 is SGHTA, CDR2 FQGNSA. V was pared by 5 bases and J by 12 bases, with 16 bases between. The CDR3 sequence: CASSMGLGTTFF. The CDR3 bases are TGTGCCAGCAGCATGGGCCTCGGTACAACTTTCTTT.

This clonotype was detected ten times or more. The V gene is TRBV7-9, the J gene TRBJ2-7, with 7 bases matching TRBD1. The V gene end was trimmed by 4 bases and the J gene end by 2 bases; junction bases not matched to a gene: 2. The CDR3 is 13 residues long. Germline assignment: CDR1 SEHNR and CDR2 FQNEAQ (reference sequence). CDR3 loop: CASSWGTAYEQYF. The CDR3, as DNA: TGTGCCAGCAGCTGGGGGACAGCCTACGAGCAGTACTTC.

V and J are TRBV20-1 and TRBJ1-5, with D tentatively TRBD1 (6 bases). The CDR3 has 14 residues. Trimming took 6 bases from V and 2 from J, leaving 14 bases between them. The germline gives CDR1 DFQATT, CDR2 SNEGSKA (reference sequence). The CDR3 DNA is TGCAGTGCGGGGGGGCAGTTACGCAATCAGCCCCAGCATTTT. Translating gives CSAGGQLRNQPQHF.

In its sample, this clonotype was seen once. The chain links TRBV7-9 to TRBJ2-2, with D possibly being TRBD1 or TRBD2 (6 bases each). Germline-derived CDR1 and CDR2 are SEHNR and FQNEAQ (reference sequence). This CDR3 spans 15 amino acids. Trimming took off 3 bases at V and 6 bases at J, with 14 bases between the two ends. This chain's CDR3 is CASSLIGGRSGELFF. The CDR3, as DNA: TGTGCCAGCAGCTTGATAGGGGGGAGGTCCGGGGAGCTGTTTTTT. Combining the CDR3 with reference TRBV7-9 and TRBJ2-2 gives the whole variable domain DTGVSQNPRHKITKRGQNVTFRCDPISEHNRLYWYRQTLGQGPEFLTYFQNEAQLEKSRLLSDRFSAERPKGSFSTLEIQRTEQGDSAMYLCASSLIGGRSGELFFGEGSRLTVL.

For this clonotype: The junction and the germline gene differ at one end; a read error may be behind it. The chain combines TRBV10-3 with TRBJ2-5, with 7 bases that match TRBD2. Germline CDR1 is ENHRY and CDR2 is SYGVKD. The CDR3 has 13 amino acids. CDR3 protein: CAIRESGLETQYF. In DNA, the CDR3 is TGTGCCATCAGGGAATCAGGACTAGAGACACAGTACTTC.

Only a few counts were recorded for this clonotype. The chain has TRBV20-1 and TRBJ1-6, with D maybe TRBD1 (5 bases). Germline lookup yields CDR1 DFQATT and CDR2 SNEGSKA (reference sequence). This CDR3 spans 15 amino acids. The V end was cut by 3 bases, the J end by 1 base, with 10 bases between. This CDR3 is CSASQGRSYNSPLHF. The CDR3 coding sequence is TGCAGTGCTAGTCAGGGTCGGTCCTATAATTCACCCCTCCACTTT.

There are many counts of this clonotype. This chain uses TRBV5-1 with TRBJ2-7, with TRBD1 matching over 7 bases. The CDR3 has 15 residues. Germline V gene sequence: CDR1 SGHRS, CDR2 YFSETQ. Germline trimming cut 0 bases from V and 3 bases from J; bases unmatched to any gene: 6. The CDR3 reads CASSLEPGQSYEQYF. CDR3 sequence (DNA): TGCGCCAGCAGCTTGGAACCGGGACAGAGCTACGAGCAGTACTTC.

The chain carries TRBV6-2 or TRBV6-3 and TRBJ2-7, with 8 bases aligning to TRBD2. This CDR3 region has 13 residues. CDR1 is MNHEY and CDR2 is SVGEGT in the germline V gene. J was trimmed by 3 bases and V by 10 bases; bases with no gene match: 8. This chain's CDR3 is CATLTSAVYEQYF. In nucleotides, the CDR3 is TGTGCCACCTTGACTAGCGCGGTCTACGAGCAGTACTTC.

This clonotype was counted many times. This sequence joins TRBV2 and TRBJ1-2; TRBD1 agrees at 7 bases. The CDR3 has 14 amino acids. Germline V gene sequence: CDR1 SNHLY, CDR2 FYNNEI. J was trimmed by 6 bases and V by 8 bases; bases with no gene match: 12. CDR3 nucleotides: TGTGCCAGCCTCCGGACAGGCGGATGGGATGGCTACACCTTC. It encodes CASLRTGGWDGYTF.

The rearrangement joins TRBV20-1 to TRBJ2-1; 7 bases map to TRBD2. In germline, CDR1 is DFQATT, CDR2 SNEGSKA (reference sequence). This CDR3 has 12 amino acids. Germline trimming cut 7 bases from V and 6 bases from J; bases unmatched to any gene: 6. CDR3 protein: CSGGGERNEQFF. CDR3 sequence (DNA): TGCAGTGGTGGGGGGGAGCGCAATGAGCAGTTCTTC.

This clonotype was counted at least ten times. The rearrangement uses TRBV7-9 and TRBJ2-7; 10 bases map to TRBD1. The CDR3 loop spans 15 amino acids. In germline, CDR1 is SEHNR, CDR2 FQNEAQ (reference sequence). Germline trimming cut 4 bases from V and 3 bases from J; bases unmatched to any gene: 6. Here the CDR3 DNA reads TGTGCCAGCAGCTCCGGGACAGGGGCCGGCTACGAGCAGTACTTC. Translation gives CASSSGTGAGYEQYF.